This paragraph covers one T cell receptor beta chain sequence. Its antigen remains unidentified. The data were taken from a study of cytomegalovirus exposure and HLA in healthy donors. General study findings and limits: Most TCR sequences showed up rarely, but some public TCRs showed up in many donors.

In germline, CDR1 is MGHRA, CDR2 YSYEKL. The CDR3 consists of 13 residues. The germline V and J ends were trimmed by 0 bases and 8 bases, with 8 bases remaining between them. Generated by immunoSEQ multiplex PCR, the TCRdb table keeps only in-frame clones and is missing some. The table lists roughly 110,000 clones, less than 90% of them singletons. Source material: PBMCs. This sequence joins TRBV4-1 and TRBJ2-1, with a tentative D call TRBD1 (6 bases). The source is a woman under 30 in good health and CMV-seropositive. CDR3 sequence (DNA): TGCGCCAGCAGCCAAGAAACAGGGTATGAGCAGTTCTTC. Protein sequence: CASSQETGYEQFF.